The present entry profiles one TCR beta chain with its context. Germline V gene sequence: CDR1 SGDLS, CDR2 YYNGEE. Trimming stripped 4 bases from V and 4 bases from J, with 15 bases between. The CDR3 has 15 residues. The data derive from a study of blood T cell repertoires in COVID-19. Overall study: The analysed material was cDNA or gDNA that came from T cells, B-cell-depleted T cells, or PBMCs.

Original processing notes: Amplifying reference gene primers gave estimates of nucleated cell counts. The repertoire was sequenced with immunoSEQ multiplex PCR; TCRdb's copy has only in-frame clones and lacks some. V, J and clone size were drawn from that table, and D and trimming were deduced from the DNA. The repertoire holds about 120,000 clones, with about 83% as singletons. The clonotype was recovered from a woman aged 50 to 65 with acute or convalescent COVID-19. This chain joins TRBV9 and TRBJ1-5; no clear D. Source material: peripheral blood. For the CDR3, the DNA is TGTGCCAGCAGCTTCGAGGGAGGTAGTAATCAGCCCCAGCATTTT. Amino acids: CASSFEGGSNQPQHF.